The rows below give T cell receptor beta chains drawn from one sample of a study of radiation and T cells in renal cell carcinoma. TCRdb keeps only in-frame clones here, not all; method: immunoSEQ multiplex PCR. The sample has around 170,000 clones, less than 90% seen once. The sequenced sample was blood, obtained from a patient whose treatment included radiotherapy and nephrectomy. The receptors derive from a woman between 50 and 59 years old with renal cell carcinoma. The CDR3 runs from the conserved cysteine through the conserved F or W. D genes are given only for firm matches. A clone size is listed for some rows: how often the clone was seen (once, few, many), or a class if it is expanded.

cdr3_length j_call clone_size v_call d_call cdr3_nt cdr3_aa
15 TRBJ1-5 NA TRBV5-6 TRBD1 TGTGCCAGCAGCTTGGCGGACAGGGTTGGCCAGCCCCAGCATTTT CASSLADRVGQPQHF
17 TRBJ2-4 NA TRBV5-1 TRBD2 TGCGCCAGCACCACCGGTGGCGGTAGCGGGGGGGCTAGCATTCAGTACTTC CASTTGGGSGGASIQYF
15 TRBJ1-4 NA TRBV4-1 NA TGCGCCAGCAGCCAAGCAGGGGTCCAAAATGAAAAACTGTTTTTT CASSQAGVQNEKLFF
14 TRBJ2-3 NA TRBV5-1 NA TGCGCCAGCAGCCCCGGACAGCCCACAGATACGCAGTATTTT CASSPGQPTDTQYF
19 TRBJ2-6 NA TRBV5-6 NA TGTGCCAGCAGCCCATACCCCAGGGCACTACGCTCTGGGGCCAACGTCCTGACTTTC CASSPYPRALRSGANVLTF
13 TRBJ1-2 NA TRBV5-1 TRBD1 TGCGCCAGCAGCCATACAGGGGTCCCTGGCTACACCTTC CASSHTGVPGYTF
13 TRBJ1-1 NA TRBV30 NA TGTGCCTGGAGTGGCCTAACGAACACTGAAGCTTTCTTT CAWSGLTNTEAFF
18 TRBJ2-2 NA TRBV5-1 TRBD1 TGCGCCAGCAGCTTGGATCGTGACAGGGGGTTGAACACCGGGGAGCTGTTTTTT CASSLDRDRGLNTGELFF
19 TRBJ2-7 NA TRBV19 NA TGTGCCAGTAGTATAGCCCCAGGAGCCATCGGGCGGGTGCCCTACGAGCAGTACTTC CASSIAPGAIGRVPYEQYF
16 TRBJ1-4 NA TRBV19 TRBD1 TGTGCCAGTAGTCGGACAGGGAATTGGGGTAATGAAAAACTGTTTTTT CASSRTGNWGNEKLFF
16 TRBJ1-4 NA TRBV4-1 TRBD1 TGCGCCAGCAGCCCCGGAGGGACAGCCACTAATGAAAAACTGTTTTTT CASSPGGTATNEKLFF
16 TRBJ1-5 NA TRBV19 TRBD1 TGTGCCAGTAGTCTAACCGGGACAGGGGGCGGTCAGCCCCAGCATTTT CASSLTGTGGGQPQHF
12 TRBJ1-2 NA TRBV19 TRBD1 TGTGCCAGTAGTGGACAGGATTATGGCTACACCTTC CASSGQDYGYTF
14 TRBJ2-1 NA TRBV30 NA TGTGCCTGGAGTCTGTGGCAAGGGGGCAATGAGCAGTTCTTC CAWSLWQGGNEQFF
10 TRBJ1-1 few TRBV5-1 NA TGCGCCAGCAGCTTGGTGGGAGCTTTCTTT CASSLVGAFF
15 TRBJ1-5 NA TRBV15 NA TGTGCCACCAGCAGAGGGACACTGTACAATCAGCCCCAGCATTTT CATSRGTLYNQPQHF
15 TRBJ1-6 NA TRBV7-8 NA TGTGCCAGCAGCTCCCAGGGCCAGGCGAGTTCACCCCTCCACTTT CASSSQGQASSPLHF
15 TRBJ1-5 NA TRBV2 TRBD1 TGTGCCAGCACCCGGGACAGGGTCGAGAGTCAGCCCCAGCATTTT CASTRDRVESQPQHF
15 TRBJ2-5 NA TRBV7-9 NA TGTGCCAGCAGCTTAGCGGGGCTAGTGACGGAGACCCAGTACTTC CASSLAGLVTETQYF
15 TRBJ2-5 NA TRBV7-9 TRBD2 TGTGCCAGCAGCTTTTCAGCGGGGGGACAAGAGACCCAGTACTTC CASSFSAGGQETQYF
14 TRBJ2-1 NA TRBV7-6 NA TGTGCCAGCAGCTCGCCGGGGGCCTCTAATGAGCAGTTCTTC CASSSPGASNEQFF
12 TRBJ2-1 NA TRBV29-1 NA TGCAGCGTTGAAAAGGGGAACAATGAGCAGTTCTTC CSVEKGNNEQFF
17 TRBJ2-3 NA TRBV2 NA TGTGCCAGCAGTGGCGGTCTCAGCAACGCAAACACAGATACGCAGTATTTT CASSGGLSNANTDTQYF
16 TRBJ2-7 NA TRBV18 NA TGTGCCAGCTCACCACCGTTCCAGGGGACCCCCTACGAGCAGTACTTC CASSPPFQGTPYEQYF
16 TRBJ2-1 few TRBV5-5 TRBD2 TGTGCCAGCAGTCTAGCGGGGGGCCGCTCGTACAATGAGCAGTTCTTC CASSLAGGRSYNEQFF
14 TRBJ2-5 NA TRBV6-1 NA TGTGCCAGCAGTGGGCGGACAGCGCAAGAGACCCAGTACTTC CASSGRTAQETQYF
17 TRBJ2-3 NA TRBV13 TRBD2 TGTGCCAGCACCTTACAGGGACTAGCGGGGGGCCCAGATACGCAGTATTTT CASTLQGLAGGPDTQYF
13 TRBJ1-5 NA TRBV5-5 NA TGTGCCAGCAGCCAGGATAGCAATCAGCCCCAGCATTTT CASSQDSNQPQHF
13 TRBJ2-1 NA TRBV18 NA TGTGCCAGCTCACCACAGAAGGCGATCGAGCAGTTCTTC CASSPQKAIEQFF
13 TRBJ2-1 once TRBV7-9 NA TGTGCCAGCAGCTTAGAGGCGGGAAATGAGCAGTTCTTC CASSLEAGNEQFF
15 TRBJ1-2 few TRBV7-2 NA TGTGCCAGCAGCTTAGAAGGGGGGGCGGCCTATGGCTACACCTTC CASSLEGGAAYGYTF
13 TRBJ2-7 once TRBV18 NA TGTGCCAGCTCACCGCCAGGGGCAAACGAGCAGTACTTC CASSPPGANEQYF
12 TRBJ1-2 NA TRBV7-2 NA TGTGCCAGCAGCTTAAATCTGCCGGGACACACCTTC CASSLNLPGHTF
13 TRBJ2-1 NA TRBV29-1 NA TGCAGCGTTGAGGGGCAGGCCTTCAATGAGCAGTTCTTC CSVEGQAFNEQFF
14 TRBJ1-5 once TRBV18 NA TGTGCCAGCTCAACCGATAGCGGAAATCAGCCCCAGCATTTT CASSTDSGNQPQHF
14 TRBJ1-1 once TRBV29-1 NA TGCAGCGTTGAAGAGTTTTCCGTGGGCACTGAAGCTTTCTTT CSVEEFSVGTEAFF